The 9 T cell receptor beta chains listed next were all sequenced from one sample in a study of blood T cell repertoires in COVID-19. Clones were sequenced by immunoSEQ multiplex PCR, and TCRdb holds only the in-frame ones, with some missing. The sample lists some 270,000 clones, roughly 88% occurring once. The specimen was peripheral blood. The receptors stem from a woman over 75 with COVID-19, enrolled during active disease.

J is TRBJ1-1 and V is TRBV5-4; no clear D gene. Germline values: CDR1 SGHNT, CDR2 YYREEE (reference sequence). This CDR3 region has 18 residues. The germline V and J ends were trimmed by 5 bases and 0 bases, with 23 bases remaining between them. The CDR3 spells CASSPTFTSTLMNTEAFF. DNA of the CDR3: TGTGCCAGCAGTCCGACTTTTACATCTACGCTAATGAACACTGAAGCTTTCTTT.

This chain joins TRBV28 and TRBJ1-1, with a tentative D call TRBD1 (5 bases). The germline V and J ends were trimmed by 2 bases and 1 base, with 8 bases remaining between them. CDR1 is MDHEN, CDR2 SYDVKM, per germline. The CDR3 is 14 residues long. CDR3 in amino acids: CASSLGRGNTEAFF. In nucleotides, the CDR3 is TGTGCCAGCAGTTTAGGTAGGGGGAACACTGAAGCTTTCTTT.

The J gene is TRBJ1-6, the V gene TRBV7-3, with a tentative D call TRBD1 (6 bases). V was shortened by 2 bases and J by 6 bases, with 11 bases between the two germline ends. CDR3 length equals 15 residues. Germline lookup yields CDR1 SGHTA and CDR2 FQGTGA. CDR3 DNA: TGTGCCAGCAGCTTAGACGGGGGGCGTAATTCACCCCTCCACTTT. Translated: CASSLDGGRNSPLHF.

The V call is TRBV18, the J call TRBJ1-1; the D gene is possibly TRBD1 (6 bases). CDR3 size: 16 residues. V lost 0 bases, J lost 1 base, and 12 bases lay in between. Germline V gene lookup returns CDR1 KGHSH and CDR2 LQKENI. DNA for the CDR3: TGTGCCAGCTCACCACCGGGGACATCAGCGAACACTGAAGCTTTCTTT. Protein product: CASSPPGTSANTEAFF.

The gene calls are TRBV9 and TRBJ2-7; D perhaps matches TRBD1 (7 bases). Germline V gives CDR1 SGDLS, CDR2 YYNGEE. CDR3 length equals 15 residues. V gave up 0 bases and J gave up 4 bases, with 14 bases separating them. Written as DNA, the CDR3 is TGTGCCAGCAGCGTAGGGCGGGACAGAGTTTACGAGCAGTACGTC. Amino acid sequence: CASSVGRDRVYEQYV.

V and J are TRBV28 and TRBJ2-4; 10 bases are shared with TRBD1. Germline assignment: CDR1 MDHEN and CDR2 SYDVKM. Losses at the gene ends were 4 bases for V and 7 bases for J; bases not matched to a gene: 1. This CDR3 is built from 13 residues. The CDR3 coding sequence is TGTGCCAGCAGTTGGGGACAGGGGAACATTCAGTACTTC. This encodes CASSWGQGNIQYF.

The sample holds one count of this clone. The rearrangement links TRBV4-1 to TRBJ2-6; D perhaps matches TRBD1 (5 bases). The V gene's germline CDR1 is MGHRA and CDR2 YSYEKL. The CDR3 runs to 16 residues. V was trimmed by 1 base and J by 0 bases, leaving 7 bases between them. CDR3 loop: CASSQGRGSGANVLTF. The CDR3 DNA follows: TGCGCCAGCAGCCAAGGTAGGGGCTCTGGGGCCAACGTCCTGACTTTC.

The rearrangement joins TRBV5-8 to TRBJ1-1; D might be TRBD1 (6 bases). The CDR3 covers 13 residues. Germline loops: CDR1 SGHTS, CDR2 YDEGEE. V shed 6 bases and J shed 5 bases, with 14 bases lying between them. This CDR3 reads CASNTGRGTEAFF. Written as DNA, the CDR3 is TGTGCCAGCAACACAGGGAGGGGAACTGAAGCTTTCTTT.

This chain joins TRBV5-8 and TRBJ1-2, with TRBD1 identical over 7 bases. The germline gives CDR1 SGHTS, CDR2 YDEGEE. V lost 4 bases to trimming and J lost 4 bases; unmatched junction nucleotides: 10. The CDR3 sequence is 15 residues long. CDR3 nucleotides: TGTGCCAGCAGCCTCACCGGGACAGTCCTCTATGGCTACACCTTC. Translation gives CASSLTGTVLYGYTF.